The rows below give T cell receptor beta chains drawn from one sample of a study of STAT3 mutations in large granular lymphocyte leukemia. Sequenced by immunoSEQ multiplex PCR; TCRdb stores in-frame clones only, minus some. The data contain 13,000 or so clones, 88% of them singletons. The sample taken for sequencing was PBMCs. All receptors come from a human donor with T large granular lymphocyte leukemia. Some clones in this sample may be carry-over from other donors' samples. The CDR3 runs from the conserved cysteine through the conserved F or W. Fields, in order: D gene, V gene, clone size, J gene, CDR3 protein, CDR3 DNA. D genes are given only for firm matches. Only part of the rows carry a size: once, few, many, or a class if the clone is expanded.

D gene: -
V gene: TRBV7-8
clone size: -
J gene: TRBJ2-7
CDR3 protein: CASSFGGANYEQYF
CDR3 DNA: TGTGCCAGCAGCTTCGGCGGAGCCAACTACGAGCAGTACTTC

D gene: -
V gene: TRBV5-1
clone size: -
J gene: TRBJ2-5
CDR3 protein: CASSLQGSGLETQYF
CDR3 DNA: TGCGCCAGCAGCTTACAGGGAAGCGGATTAGAGACCCAGTACTTC

D gene: -
V gene: TRBV7-6
clone size: -
J gene: TRBJ1-1
CDR3 protein: CASSSAAPPNTEAFF
CDR3 DNA: TGTGCCAGCAGCTCCGCTGCCCCCCCGAACACTGAAGCTTTCTTT

D gene: -
V gene: TRBV25-1
clone size: -
J gene: TRBJ1-1
CDR3 protein: CASRGQGATEAFF
CDR3 DNA: TGTGCCAGCAGAGGGCAGGGAGCGACTGAAGCTTTCTTT

D gene: -
V gene: TRBV5-6
clone size: -
J gene: TRBJ2-1
CDR3 protein: CASSLGGFNEQFF
CDR3 DNA: TGTGCCAGCAGCTTGGGGGGGTTCAATGAGCAGTTCTTC

D gene: -
V gene: TRBV5-4
clone size: -
J gene: TRBJ1-2
CDR3 protein: CASSLGGKSYGYTF
CDR3 DNA: TGTGCCAGCAGCCTCGGAGGCAAATCCTATGGCTACACCTTC

D gene: -
V gene: TRBV5-1
clone size: -
J gene: TRBJ1-2
CDR3 protein: CASRYDRDQTGYTF
CDR3 DNA: TGCGCCAGCAGGTACGACCGGGACCAGACGGGCTACACCTTC

D gene: TRBD1
V gene: TRBV5-6
clone size: -
J gene: TRBJ2-1
CDR3 protein: CASSSTGAKQFF
CDR3 DNA: TGTGCCAGCAGCAGCACAGGGGCGAAGCAGTTCTTC

D gene: -
V gene: TRBV19
clone size: -
J gene: TRBJ2-7
CDR3 protein: CASSTAMTFSYEQYF
CDR3 DNA: TGTGCCAGTAGTACGGCCATGACATTCTCCTACGAGCAGTACTTC

D gene: -
V gene: TRBV10-2
clone size: few
J gene: TRBJ2-1
CDR3 protein: CASTGIPYNEQFF
CDR3 DNA: TGCGCCAGCACGGGGATTCCCTACAATGAGCAGTTCTTC

D gene: TRBD1
V gene: TRBV28
clone size: -
J gene: TRBJ1-1
CDR3 protein: CASSPQQGATEAFF
CDR3 DNA: TGTGCCAGCAGTCCGCAACAGGGGGCAACTGAAGCTTTCTTT

D gene: -
V gene: TRBV4-2
clone size: -
J gene: TRBJ2-3
CDR3 protein: CASSQVTTDTQYF
CDR3 DNA: TGTGCCAGCAGCCAAGTCACGACAGATACGCAGTATTTT

D gene: -
V gene: TRBV18
clone size: -
J gene: TRBJ1-1
CDR3 protein: CASSPRGLDAFF
CDR3 DNA: TGTGCCAGCTCACCAAGGGGACTTGACGCTTTCTTT

D gene: -
V gene: TRBV4-3
clone size: -
J gene: TRBJ2-1
CDR3 protein: CASSSRGGDNEQFF
CDR3 DNA: TGCGCCAGCAGCTCTAGGGGGGGCGACAATGAGCAGTTCTTC

D gene: -
V gene: TRBV6-5
clone size: -
J gene: TRBJ1-6
CDR3 protein: CASKLGTGRNSPLHF
CDR3 DNA: TGTGCCAGCAAACTCGGGACCGGCCGTAATTCACCCCTCCACTTT

D gene: -
V gene: TRBV5-1
clone size: -
J gene: TRBJ1-3
CDR3 protein: CASSTGRDSGNTIYF
CDR3 DNA: TGCGCCAGCAGCACCGGACGGGACTCTGGAAACACCATATATTTT

D gene: -
V gene: TRBV29-1
clone size: -
J gene: TRBJ2-3
CDR3 protein: CSIMVFTGTDTQYF
CDR3 DNA: TGCAGCATTATGGTCTTTACTGGCACAGATACGCAGTATTTT

D gene: -
V gene: TRBV4-1
clone size: -
J gene: TRBJ1-2
CDR3 protein: CASSHQTANYGYTF
CDR3 DNA: TGCGCCAGCAGCCACCAGACAGCTAACTATGGCTACACCTTC

D gene: -
V gene: TRBV5-8
clone size: -
J gene: TRBJ1-1
CDR3 protein: CASSGDWNTEAFF
CDR3 DNA: TGTGCCAGCAGCGGGGACTGGAACACTGAAGCTTTCTTT

D gene: TRBD2
V gene: TRBV29-1
clone size: -
J gene: TRBJ2-7
CDR3 protein: CSVDGLAGSYEQYF
CDR3 DNA: TGCAGCGTCGACGGACTAGCGGGGTCCTACGAGCAGTACTTC

D gene: TRBD2
V gene: TRBV6-5
clone size: -
J gene: TRBJ2-5
CDR3 protein: CASRLPGRGSETQYF
CDR3 DNA: TGTGCCAGCAGGCTACCCGGGAGGGGGTCTGAGACCCAGTACTTC

D gene: TRBD1
V gene: TRBV28
clone size: -
J gene: TRBJ1-1
CDR3 protein: CASSQTGLGTEAFF
CDR3 DNA: TGTGCCAGCAGTCAGACAGGGTTGGGCACTGAAGCTTTCTTT

D gene: -
V gene: TRBV5-1
clone size: -
J gene: TRBJ1-2
CDR3 protein: CASSQNRDTANYGYTF
CDR3 DNA: TGCGCCAGCAGCCAGAACCGGGACACGGCTAACTATGGCTACACCTTC

D gene: -
V gene: TRBV18
clone size: -
J gene: TRBJ2-7
CDR3 protein: CASSPFEGYEQYF
CDR3 DNA: TGTGCCAGCTCACCGTTCGAGGGCTACGAGCAGTACTTC

D gene: -
V gene: TRBV4-1
clone size: -
J gene: TRBJ1-2
CDR3 protein: CASSQDRGSWGYGYTF
CDR3 DNA: TGCGCCAGCAGCCAAGATAGGGGGAGCTGGGGCTATGGCTACACCTTC

D gene: -
V gene: TRBV19
clone size: -
J gene: TRBJ1-1
CDR3 protein: CASSMNTNTEAFF
CDR3 DNA: TGTGCCAGTAGTATGAACACGAACACTGAAGCTTTCTTT

D gene: -
V gene: TRBV6-6
clone size: -
J gene: TRBJ1-5
CDR3 protein: CASSPAGNQPQHF
CDR3 DNA: TGTGCCAGCAGTCCCGCGGGGAATCAGCCCCAGCATTTT

D gene: -
V gene: TRBV5-1
clone size: -
J gene: TRBJ2-2
CDR3 protein: CASSLTRSVTGELFF
CDR3 DNA: TGCGCCAGCAGCTTGACTCGCAGCGTGACCGGGGAGCTGTTTTTT

D gene: -
V gene: TRBV7-6
clone size: -
J gene: TRBJ2-3
CDR3 protein: CASSNPLRGTRDTQYF
CDR3 DNA: TGTGCCAGCAGCAACCCCCTGAGGGGAACCCGAGATACGCAGTATTTT

D gene: -
V gene: TRBV7-2
clone size: -
J gene: TRBJ1-5
CDR3 protein: CASSRDGSNQPQHF
CDR3 DNA: TGTGCCAGCAGCCGGGACGGTAGCAATCAGCCCCAGCATTTT

D gene: -
V gene: TRBV4-1
clone size: -
J gene: TRBJ1-1
CDR3 protein: CASSQGQWTEAFF
CDR3 DNA: TGCGCCAGCAGCCAAGGACAGTGGACTGAAGCTTTCTTT

D gene: -
V gene: TRBV7-9
clone size: -
J gene: TRBJ2-3
CDR3 protein: CASSFEADTQYF
CDR3 DNA: TGTGCCAGCAGCTTTGAGGCGGATACGCAGTATTTT

D gene: TRBD1
V gene: TRBV28
clone size: -
J gene: TRBJ1-2
CDR3 protein: CASSSEQGIGGYTF
CDR3 DNA: TGTGCCAGCAGTTCAGAACAGGGGATTGGGGGCTACACCTTC

D gene: TRBD2
V gene: TRBV29-1
clone size: -
J gene: TRBJ2-1
CDR3 protein: CSRSGGAGNEQFF
CDR3 DNA: TGCAGCCGGAGCGGGGGGGCAGGCAATGAGCAGTTCTTC

D gene: -
V gene: TRBV19
clone size: -
J gene: TRBJ2-1
CDR3 protein: CASSIDVDSYNEQFF
CDR3 DNA: TGTGCCAGTAGTATAGATGTGGACAGCTACAATGAGCAGTTCTTC

D gene: TRBD1
V gene: TRBV5-1
clone size: -
J gene: TRBJ1-2
CDR3 protein: CASSSGTANYGYTF
CDR3 DNA: TGCGCCAGCAGCTCGGGGACAGCTAACTATGGCTACACCTTC

D gene: -
V gene: TRBV28
clone size: -
J gene: TRBJ2-7
CDR3 protein: CASSEVSGQTYEQYF
CDR3 DNA: TGTGCCAGCAGTGAAGTAAGCGGGCAAACCTACGAGCAGTACTTC

D gene: -
V gene: TRBV2
clone size: once
J gene: TRBJ2-5
CDR3 protein: CATLGMQTQYF
CDR3 DNA: TGTGCCACCTTGGGTATGCAGACCCAGTACTTC

D gene: -
V gene: TRBV6-5
clone size: few
J gene: TRBJ1-5
CDR3 protein: CASSYSIGQPQHF
CDR3 DNA: TGTGCCAGCAGTTACTCGATCGGGCAGCCCCAGCATTTT

D gene: TRBD2
V gene: TRBV11-3
clone size: -
J gene: TRBJ2-1
CDR3 protein: CASSRDYLNEQFF
CDR3 DNA: TGTGCCAGCAGCCGGGACTACCTCAATGAGCAGTTCTTC

D gene: TRBD1
V gene: TRBV7-2
clone size: -
J gene: TRBJ2-3
CDR3 protein: CASSLDRGRTDTQYF
CDR3 DNA: TGTGCCAGCAGCTTGGACAGGGGACGCACAGATACGCAGTATTTT

D gene: TRBD1
V gene: TRBV28
clone size: -
J gene: TRBJ1-5
CDR3 protein: CASSFPGQGVWGQPQHF
CDR3 DNA: TGTGCCAGCAGTTTCCCGGGACAGGGGGTTTGGGGTCAGCCCCAGCATTTT

D gene: -
V gene: TRBV5-1
clone size: -
J gene: TRBJ2-3
CDR3 protein: CASSLGDSTDTQYF
CDR3 DNA: TGCGCCAGCAGCTTAGGGGATAGCACAGATACGCAGTATTTT

D gene: -
V gene: TRBV28
clone size: -
J gene: TRBJ1-5
CDR3 protein: CASSNPRGGLQPQHF
CDR3 DNA: TGTGCCAGCAGCAATCCCCGAGGGGGGCTTCAGCCCCAGCATTTT

D gene: -
V gene: TRBV29-1
clone size: -
J gene: TRBJ2-5
CDR3 protein: CSVEETQYF
CDR3 DNA: TGCAGCGTGGAAGAGACCCAGTACTTC

D gene: -
V gene: TRBV15
clone size: -
J gene: TRBJ1-5
CDR3 protein: CATSLRAAANSNQPQHF
CDR3 DNA: TGTGCCACCAGCCTACGGGCGGCAGCAAATAGCAATCAGCCCCAGCATTTT

D gene: -
V gene: TRBV28
clone size: -
J gene: TRBJ2-1
CDR3 protein: CATEQVLGDEQFF
CDR3 DNA: TGTGCCACCGAACAGGTCCTGGGGGATGAGCAGTTCTTC

D gene: TRBD2
V gene: TRBV10-3
clone size: -
J gene: TRBJ2-7
CDR3 protein: CAIRPALGGDQVF
CDR3 DNA: TGTGCCATCCGCCCAGCTCTGGGGGGGGACCAAGTCTTC

D gene: -
V gene: TRBV18
clone size: -
J gene: TRBJ1-2
CDR3 protein: CASSPPLEEGYTF
CDR3 DNA: TGTGCCAGCTCACCACCGTTGGAGGAGGGCTACACCTTC

D gene: -
V gene: TRBV13
clone size: -
J gene: TRBJ1-2
CDR3 protein: CASSPPHEAGYTF
CDR3 DNA: TGTGCCAGCAGCCCCCCACACGAGGCGGGCTACACCTTC

D gene: TRBD1
V gene: TRBV5-6
clone size: -
J gene: TRBJ1-5
CDR3 protein: CASTQHRGGQPQHF
CDR3 DNA: TGTGCCAGCACCCAACACAGGGGCGGTCAGCCCCAGCATTTT

D gene: -
V gene: TRBV5-4
clone size: -
J gene: TRBJ2-2
CDR3 protein: CASSLEGIGELFF
CDR3 DNA: TGTGCCAGCAGCTTGGAAGGGATCGGGGAGCTGTTTTTT

D gene: TRBD1
V gene: TRBV28
clone size: -
J gene: TRBJ1-1
CDR3 protein: CASSFLPGGTEAFF
CDR3 DNA: TGTGCCAGCAGTTTCCTCCCAGGGGGGACTGAAGCTTTCTTT

D gene: TRBD1
V gene: TRBV18
clone size: -
J gene: TRBJ1-5
CDR3 protein: CASSPDRGVGPQHF
CDR3 DNA: TGTGCCAGCTCACCAGACAGGGGGGTAGGGCCCCAGCATTTT

D gene: -
V gene: TRBV28
clone size: once
J gene: TRBJ1-5
CDR3 protein: CASSPRRGPQHF
CDR3 DNA: TGTGCCAGCAGTCCCCGACGTGGGCCCCAGCATTTT

D gene: TRBD1
V gene: TRBV28
clone size: -
J gene: TRBJ1-6
CDR3 protein: CASSSPGQGDNSPLHF
CDR3 DNA: TGTGCCAGCAGTTCCCCAGGACAGGGAGATAATTCACCCCTCCACTTT

D gene: -
V gene: TRBV21-1
clone size: -
J gene: TRBJ2-7
CDR3 protein: CASSKAGTTSYEQYF
CDR3 DNA: TGTGCCAGCAGCAAAGCCGGGACTACTTCCTACGAGCAGTACTTC

D gene: -
V gene: TRBV5-6
clone size: once
J gene: TRBJ2-6
CDR3 protein: CASSGGTGANVLTF
CDR3 DNA: TGTGCCAGCAGCGGGGGCACTGGGGCCAACGTCCTGACTTTC

D gene: -
V gene: TRBV28
clone size: -
J gene: TRBJ1-2
CDR3 protein: CASTERQSNYGYTF
CDR3 DNA: TGTGCCAGCACCGAGAGGCAGTCTAACTATGGCTACACCTTC